Reported below is one T cell receptor beta chain. A multiplex PCR was run with 60 Vbeta primers and 13 Jbeta primers. The repertoire was sequenced with immunoSEQ multiplex PCR; TCRdb's copy has only in-frame clones and lacks some. Of 150,000 to 200,000 clones detected, about four fifths appear once; the ten largest clones hold approximately 0.99%. The source of the sample is a study of cytomegalovirus exposure and HLA in healthy donors. Germline V gene sequence: CDR1 SGHAT, CDR2 FQNNGV. V lost 5 bases to trimming and J lost 7 bases, with 11 bases between them. The CDR3 is 12 amino acids. This rearrangement joins TRBV11-2 to TRBJ1-2; tentatively, D is TRBD1 (5 bases). Material: PBMCs. This clonotype was obtained from a woman aged 40 to 49 in good health and CMV-seronegative. The CDR3 region is CASSPTDGGYTF. DNA of the CDR3: TGTGCCAGCAGCCCGACAGACGGTGGCTACACCTTC.